This TCR beta chain was found in a study of shared clonotypes between healthy human individuals. Profiled with immunoSEQ multiplex PCR; TCRdb holds only in-frame clones, not every one. The repertoire consists of roughly 2.6 million clones, with around nine tenths occurring once and the leading ten covering over 0.12%. Only a few counts were recorded for this clone. This receptor was taken from a man younger than 35 in good health. The sample consisted of naive CD4+ T cells sorted from blood. As for subset: CD45RA+ positively selected.

The CDR3: CASSEEGIAGYGYTF. The CDR3 region has the DNA TGTGCCAGCAGTGAAGAGGGTATCGCGGGCTATGGCTACACCTTC. The rearrangement links TRBV2 to TRBJ1-2, with D uncertain. Per germline, CDR1 SNHLY and CDR2 FYNNEI. The germline V and J ends were trimmed by 1 base and 4 bases, with 13 bases remaining between them. The CDR3 spans 15 residues.